Following are 13 T cell receptor beta chains from one sample sequenced in a study of cytomegalovirus exposure and HLA in healthy donors. The PCR had 60 Vbeta and 13 Jbeta primers. Clones were sequenced by immunoSEQ multiplex PCR, and TCRdb holds only the in-frame ones, with some missing. The sample lists about 190,000 clones, roughly 80% occurring once. The sample was PBMCs. All receptors come from a man between 35 and 55 years old in good health and CMV-seropositive.

This sequence joins TRBV27 and TRBJ2-7; 9 bases are a match to TRBD2. This CDR3 has 13 residues. V gave up 8 bases and J gave up 7 bases; unmatched junction bases: 9. CDR1 is MNHEY and CDR2 is SMNVEV in the germline V gene (reference sequence). The chain's CDR3 is CASGRAGGSEQYF. The CDR3 DNA sequence: TGTGCCAGCGGTAGAGCGGGAGGTAGTGAGCAGTACTTC.

V gene TRBV2 combines with J gene TRBJ1-5; a weak D match, TRBD1 (5 bases). The CDR3 sequence is 14 residues long. V was trimmed by 2 bases and J by 9 bases, leaving 14 bases between them. The germline V gene encodes CDR1 SNHLY and CDR2 FYNNEI. Here the CDR3 reads CASSEIGHSGPQHF. CDR3 sequence (DNA): TGTGCCAGCAGTGAAATTGGACACTCTGGGCCCCAGCATTTT.

The V call is TRBV27, the J call TRBJ2-5; the D is unclear. The CDR3 runs 12 residues. The V gene's germline CDR1 is MNHEY and CDR2 SMNVEV (reference sequence). Trimming took 3 bases from V and 3 from J, leaving 5 bases between them. The CDR3 spells CASSFPKETQYF. The CDR3 nucleotides read TGTGCCAGCAGTTTCCCTAAAGAGACCCAGTACTTC.

This chain joins TRBV7-8 and TRBJ1-5, with D perhaps matching TRBD1 (5 bases). The CDR3 is made up of 16 amino acids. V lost 1 base to trimming and J lost 2 bases, with 12 bases between them. CDR1 is SGHVS, CDR2 FQNEAQ, per germline. CDR3 sequence: CASSLEGWDGNQPQHF. In nucleotides, the CDR3 is TGTGCCAGCAGCTTAGAGGGGTGGGATGGCAATCAGCCCCAGCATTTT.

Comment on this clone: Germline and junction disagree at one end, which may indicate a read error. The V and J genes are TRBV6-6 and TRBJ2-5; 10 bases line up with TRBD2. Germline V gives CDR1 MNHNY, CDR2 SVGAGI (reference sequence). The CDR3 contains 13 residues. CDR3 nucleotides: TGTGTCAGCGGGGGGGGCAGCCAAGAGACCCAGTACTTC. It codes for CVSGGGSQETQYF.

The chain couples TRBV6-6 to TRBJ2-7, with 9 positions matching TRBD1. The ends lost 4 bases at V and 6 bases at J; junction bases unmatched: 13. Germline CDR1 MNHNY, CDR2 SVGAGI (reference sequence). The CDR3 totals 16 residues. This CDR3 is CASSSIRDRVFGEQYF. CDR3 nucleotide sequence: TGTGCCAGCAGTTCGATAAGGGACAGGGTTTTTGGCGAGCAGTACTTC.

The rearrangement uses TRBV7-9 and TRBJ1-1, with 7 bases aligning to TRBD1. Germline assignment: CDR1 SEHNR and CDR2 FQNEAQ (reference sequence). The CDR3 consists of 16 residues. V dropped 3 bases and J dropped 3; count of bases not matched to a gene: 10. The CDR3 sequence is CASSFPNTGADTEAFF. The CDR3 DNA follows: TGTGCCAGCAGCTTCCCAAACACAGGGGCTGACACTGAAGCTTTCTTT.

Here the CDR3 reads CATSTRQGLAASTDTQYF. The CDR3 nucleotides read TGTGCCACCAGCACACGACAGGGCTTAGCGGCTAGCACAGATACGCAGTATTTT. J is TRBJ2-3 and V is TRBV15; a weak D match, TRBD1 (7 bases). The V gene lost 4 bases and the J gene lost 0 bases, with 20 bases spanning the gap. The CDR3 totals 18 residues. Germline assignment: CDR1 LNHNV and CDR2 YYDKDF (reference sequence).

This chain uses TRBV7-3 with TRBJ2-1; 8 bases match TRBD2. Per the germline V gene, CDR1 is SGHTA and CDR2 is FQGTGA. CDR3 size: 16 residues. V dropped 1 base and J dropped 7; count of bases not matched to a gene: 9. This CDR3 is CASSLRPGGAGNEQFF. For the CDR3, the DNA is TGTGCCAGCAGCTTAAGGCCGGGGGGGGCAGGGAATGAGCAGTTCTTC.

This clone was picked up a small number of times. The chain couples TRBV7-9 to TRBJ2-5; maybe TRBD2 (6 bases). The CDR3 contains 14 residues. Germline values: CDR1 SEHNR, CDR2 FQNEAQ (reference sequence). The V and J ends lost 2 bases and 5 bases respectively, with 12 bases between them. The CDR3 DNA reads as TGTGCCAGCAGCTTATGGGGGGAGAGGGAGACCCAGTACTTC. Its protein product is CASSLWGERETQYF.

The V gene is TRBV5-1, the J gene TRBJ1-1; TRBD1 aligns across 8 bases. The CDR3 runs 14 residues. CDR1 is SGHRS and CDR2 is YFSETQ in the germline V gene. Unmatched junction bases numbered 9, after V lost 7 bases and J lost 4 bases. CDR3 sequence reads: CASSGTGSGTEAFF. CDR3 bases: TGCGCCAGCTCCGGGACAGGTTCGGGCACTGAAGCTTTCTTT.

This CDR3 reads CASSAPTQGPPYEQYF. The CDR3 region has the DNA TGTGCCAGCAGTGCACCTACCCAGGGTCCTCCCTACGAGCAGTACTTC. V usage is TRBV2 and J usage is TRBJ2-5; D is possibly TRBD1 (5 bases). The better agreement between TRBJ2-7 and the DNA end casts doubt on the J call. Germline V gene lookup returns CDR1 SNHLY and CDR2 FYNNEI. The length of the CDR3 is 16 residues.

The genes are TRBV14 and TRBJ2-3; no reliable D call. Trimming removed 3 bases from V and 2 bases from J, with 9 bases in between. This CDR3 is 14 amino acids long. Germline V lookup: CDR1 SGHDN, CDR2 FVKESK. CDR3 region: CASSQKLSTDTQYF. The CDR3 bases are TGTGCCAGCAGCCAGAAACTATCCACAGATACGCAGTATTTT.